These 19 T cell receptor beta chains originate from one sample sequenced in a study of blood T cell repertoires in COVID-19. Sequencing used immunoSEQ multiplex PCR; TCRdb keeps in-frame clones, though not all of them. Among about 240,000 clones listed, roughly nine tenths were seen once. Source material: peripheral blood. These receptors were taken from a man aged 55 to 70 with acute or convalescent COVID-19.

The chain uses TRBV10-3 and TRBJ2-1; 8 positions agree with TRBD2. The length of the CDR3 is 16 residues. Germline V gene lookup returns CDR1 ENHRY and CDR2 SYGVKD. V lost 6 bases and J lost 4; bases outside the gene matches: 11. The CDR3 region has the DNA TGTGCCATCAGCTCCAGGGAGCGGGAGATTTACAATGAGCAGTTCTTC. It is translated as CAISSREREIYNEQFF.

The rearrangement joins TRBV5-4 to TRBJ1-2; 9 bases are shared with TRBD1. The CDR3 consists of 14 residues. CDR1 and CDR2 (germline): SGHNT, YYREEE (reference sequence). Trimming removed 5 bases from V and 5 bases from J; junction bases left unmatched: 7. DNA for the CDR3: TGTGCCAGCAGACGGACAGGGGATTTGTATGGCTACACCTTC. Protein: CASRRTGDLYGYTF.

This clone occurred a few times. The genes are TRBV19 and TRBJ1-4; possibly TRBD1 for D (6 bases). The CDR3 sequence is 18 residues long. Germline CDR1 reads LNHDA; CDR2 reads SQIVND (reference sequence). Trimming removed 8 bases from V and 5 bases from J, with 27 bases in between. CDR3 sequence (DNA): TGTGCCAGTCGGGACCCACTACAGGGACGAGCGGGGAATGAAAAACTGTTTTTT. Protein sequence: CASRDPLQGRAGNEKLFF.

This clone was seen just once. The chain recombines TRBV19 with TRBJ1-2, with 12 bases aligning to TRBD1. The V and J ends lost 5 bases and 5 bases, in that order; junction bases with no gene match: 18. The CDR3 has 19 amino acids. Germline V gene lookup returns CDR1 LNHDA and CDR2 SQIVND (reference sequence). CDR3 sequence reads: CASSPPPGTGGLSRYGYTF. For the CDR3, the DNA is TGTGCCAGTAGTCCCCCCCCCGGGACAGGGGGCCTCTCTAGGTATGGCTACACCTTC. The entire variable domain, with the rest obtained from reference TRBV19 and TRBJ1-2, is as follows: DGGITQSPKYLFRKEGQNVTLSCEQNLNHDAMYWYRQDPGQGLRLIYYSQIVNDFQKGDIAEGYSVSREKKESFPLTVTSAQKNPTAFYLCASSPPPGTGGLSRYGYTFGSGTRLTVV.

This chain joins TRBV6-1 and TRBJ2-4; 11 positions match TRBD1. Germline trimming cut 0 bases from V and 1 base from J; bases unmatched to any gene: 5. The CDR3 is 18 residues long. CDR1 is MNHNS and CDR2 is SASEGT in the germline V gene. CDR3 sequence: CASSEAGQGARAKNIQYF. In nucleotides, the CDR3 is TGTGCCAGCAGTGAAGCCGGACAGGGGGCGAGGGCCAAAAACATTCAGTACTTC.

This clone was found once. CDR3 residues: CASSSNRDRVGTGELFF. The CDR3 DNA reads TGTGCCAGTAGTTCCAACCGGGACAGGGTTGGCACCGGGGAGCTGTTTTTT. The V gene is TRBV19, the J gene TRBJ2-2, with 9 nucleotides matching TRBD1. Germline values: CDR1 LNHDA, CDR2 SQIVND (reference sequence). CDR3 length: 17 amino acids. The ends lost 5 bases at V and 4 bases at J; junction bases unmatched: 11.

For this clone: Sequence at one end of the junction differs from germline and may be a read error. The J gene is TRBJ2-2, the V gene TRBV7-7, with D possibly TRBD2 on 5 matching bases. The CDR3 contains 14 residues. The germline V gene has CDR1 SSHAT and CDR2 FNYEAQ (reference sequence). The CDR3 sequence: CASSSGLPTGELFF. CDR3 bases: TGTGCTAGCAGCTCCGGACTTCCCACCGGGGAGCTGTTTTTT.

The V and J genes are TRBV6-5 and TRBJ2-7; 8 positions agree with TRBD1. CDR1 is MNHEY and CDR2 is SVGAGI in the germline V gene. The CDR3 length is 15 residues. The trim removed 7 bases at V and 4 bases at J, leaving 12 bases unmatched. The CDR3 DNA reads TGTGCCAGCACCCAGGGGGCAGGGGGCATTTACGAGCAGTACTTC. It translates to CASTQGAGGIYEQYF.

This clone is a singleton in its sample. The rearrangement uses TRBV11-3 and TRBJ1-1; D remains ambiguous. CDR1 and CDR2 from the germline V gene are SGHNT and YENEEA. The CDR3 consists of 13 residues. V was clipped by 3 bases and J by 2 bases, with 7 bases between them. The CDR3 here is CASSFGSNTEAFF. As DNA, the CDR3 is TGTGCCAGCAGCTTTGGCAGTAACACTGAAGCTTTCTTT.

V gene TRBV24-1 combines with J gene TRBJ1-4; 9 bases map to TRBD1. The CDR3 has 15 amino acids. CDR1 is KGHDR and CDR2 is SFDVKD in the germline V gene. V gave up 4 bases and J gave up 3 bases; unmatched junction bases: 2. CDR3 sequence reads: CATSDRTGANEKLFF. CDR3 bases: TGTGCCACCAGTGACCGGACAGGGGCTAATGAAAAACTGTTTTTT.

The chain joins TRBV19 to TRBJ1-3, with D possibly matching TRBD1 (6 bases). The CDR3 covers 14 residues. Germline V gives CDR1 LNHDA, CDR2 SQIVND (reference sequence). Between the trimmed V and J ends, which lost 7 bases and 2 bases, there was a span of 12 bases. CDR3 coding DNA: TGTGCCAGTACCTCCGGGACACCTGGAAACACCATATATTTT. Translating gives CASTSGTPGNTIYF.

V usage is TRBV6-4 and J usage is TRBJ2-1; D unclear. The CDR3 extends over 13 amino acids. V lost 2 bases and J lost 4, with 6 bases in between. CDR1 and CDR2 (germline): MRHNA, SNTAGT. The CDR3 spells CASSDGRYNEQFF. In DNA form, the CDR3 reads TGTGCCAGCAGTGACGGCCGATACAATGAGCAGTTCTTC.

Here the CDR3 DNA reads TGTGCCAGCAGTGAAGGAGTCCGGTCGACTGAAGCTTTCTTT. Translated: CASSEGVRSTEAFF. The chain carries TRBV6-1 and TRBJ1-1; D gene uncertain. Germline V CDR1 and CDR2: MNHNS, SASEGT. The CDR3 extends over 14 amino acids. Trimming took 1 base from V and 5 from J, leaving 11 bases between them.

The V gene is TRBV28, the J gene TRBJ1-5; no reliable D call. The CDR3 is 12 residues long. Germline lookup yields CDR1 MDHEN and CDR2 SYDVKM. V lost 3 bases and J lost 7, with 7 bases in between. In DNA, the CDR3 is TGTGCCAGCAGTTTGGCGGAACAGCCCCAGCATTTT. It encodes CASSLAEQPQHF.

J is TRBJ1-2 and V is TRBV28, with 9 bases that match TRBD1. The germline gives CDR1 MDHEN, CDR2 SYDVKM. The CDR3 is 13 amino acids. V gave up 5 bases and J gave up 6 bases; unmatched junction bases: 4. CDR3 residues: CASSPTGGDGYTF. DNA of the CDR3: TGTGCCAGCAGTCCTACAGGGGGCGATGGCTACACCTTC.

V is TRBV7-6 and J is TRBJ2-7; TRBD2 might be the D (6 bases). This CDR3 comprises 15 residues. Trimming shortened V by 1 base and J by 5 bases, and 15 bases separated the two germline ends. The germline gives CDR1 SGHVS, CDR2 FNYEAQ. CDR3 nucleotide sequence: TGTGCCAGCAGCTTAGTAGGGGAGCGGGTCGACGAGCAGTACTTC. It translates to CASSLVGERVDEQYF.

The rearrangement uses TRBV28 and TRBJ2-7; 7 bases are shared with TRBD2. The trim removed 5 bases at V and 0 bases at J, leaving 10 bases unmatched. The CDR3 spans 16 residues. Per germline, CDR1 MDHEN and CDR2 SYDVKM. The CDR3, as DNA: TGTGCCAGCAGTCCTGCTTTGGGCGGGAGCTCCTACGAGCAGTACTTC. It encodes CASSPALGGSSYEQYF.

J is TRBJ1-2 and V is TRBV10-3, with TRBD1 matching 9 bases. Losses at the gene ends were 4 bases for V and 6 bases for J; bases not matched to a gene: 9. Germline loops: CDR1 ENHRY, CDR2 SYGVKD. This CDR3 is built from 15 residues. The CDR3 coding sequence is TGTGCCATCAGTGGAGGGGACAGGGTGAGCGATGGCTACACCTTC. Its translation is CAISGGDRVSDGYTF.

The rearrangement joins TRBV11-2 to TRBJ1-3; possible D gene TRBD1, 5 bases. Germline V gives CDR1 SGHAT, CDR2 FQNNGV. The V and J ends lost 3 bases and 4 bases respectively, with 10 bases between them. The CDR3 sequence is 14 residues long. The CDR3 sequence is CASSFTSGGNTIYF. The CDR3 DNA reads as TGTGCCAGCAGCTTTACCTCAGGGGGAAACACCATATATTTT. The variable domain in full, completed from reference TRBV11-2 and TRBJ1-3, reads EAGVAQSPRYKIIEKRQSVAFWCNPISGHATLYWYQQILGQGPKLLIQFQNNGVVDDSQLPKDRFSAERLKGVDSTLKIQPAKLEDSAVYLCASSFTSGGNTIYFGEGSWLTVV.